This is a list of T cell receptor beta chains from one sample in a study of TIL therapy for anti-PD-1-resistant metastatic lung cancer. TCRdb keeps only in-frame clones here, not all; method: immunoSEQ multiplex PCR. In the table there are more than 90,000 clones, just over 65% of which are singletons. Sample: tumor tissue, taken at baseline. All receptors derive from a person between 25 and 79 years old with non-small cell lung cancer. Each CDR3 is given with its conserved first and last residue. The order of the fields is J gene, V gene, CDR3 length, D gene, clone size, CDR3 DNA, CDR3 protein. The D gene is left open where the match is weak. Not all rows give a size; the values are once, few, many and, for expanded clones, a class.

J: TRBJ2-3; V: TRBV2; length: 12; D: NA; size: once; DNA: TGTGCCAGCAGGTTGACTAGTAGCACGCAGTATTTT; CDR3: CASRLTSSTQYF
J: TRBJ1-6; V: TRBV18; length: 15; D: TRBD1; size: few; DNA: TGTGCCAGCTCATCGGGACAGTTTTCGGGTTCACCCCTCCACTTT; CDR3: CASSSGQFSGSPLHF
J: TRBJ2-5; V: TRBV9; length: 16; D: TRBD2; size: few; DNA: TGTGCCAGCAGCGTAGGGTCTAGCGGGACACAAGAGACCCAGTACTTC; CDR3: CASSVGSSGTQETQYF
J: TRBJ1-5; V: TRBV27; length: 13; D: NA; size: NA; DNA: TGTGCCAGCAGTCCCTCAAGGAATCAGCCCCAGCATTTT; CDR3: CASSPSRNQPQHF
J: TRBJ2-2; V: TRBV3-1/TRBV3-2; length: 18; D: TRBD2; size: NA; DNA: TGTGCCAGCAGCCCCCGGACTAGCGGGCATACGAACACCGGGGAGCTGTTTTTT; CDR3: CASSPRTSGHTNTGELFF
J: TRBJ2-6; V: TRBV9; length: 18; D: NA; size: NA; DNA: TGTGCCAGCAGCGTCCCCCTGGGGTCTGTGGCTGGGGCCAACGTCCTGACTTTC; CDR3: CASSVPLGSVAGANVLTF
J: TRBJ1-1; V: TRBV28; length: 13; D: NA; size: NA; DNA: TGTGCCAGCAGTTTAGGGCAGAATAGGGGAGCTTTCTTT; CDR3: CASSLGQNRGAFF
J: TRBJ2-1; V: TRBV7-8; length: 13; D: NA; size: NA; DNA: TGTGCCAGCAGCTTATTCCGGGCGAATGAGCAGTTCTTC; CDR3: CASSLFRANEQFF
J: TRBJ1-5; V: TRBV23-1; length: 16; D: NA; size: NA; DNA: TGCGCCAGCAGTCTTGCCAGGGGAGCTTGCAATCAGCCCCAGCATTTT; CDR3: CASSLARGACNQPQHF
J: TRBJ1-6; V: TRBV4-2; length: 12; D: NA; size: few; DNA: TGTGCCAGCAGCACCGGTAATTCACCCCTCCACTTT; CDR3: CASSTGNSPLHF
J: TRBJ2-3; V: TRBV7-2; length: 14; D: NA; size: NA; DNA: TGTGCCAGCCGAACAGGGGGGGGCACAGATACGCAGTATTTT; CDR3: CASRTGGGTDTQYF
J: TRBJ2-3; V: TRBV19; length: 17; D: NA; size: NA; DNA: TGTGCCAGTAGTTTCCTTTGGGGGCGGGGGAGCACAGATACGCAGTATTTT; CDR3: CASSFLWGRGSTDTQYF
J: TRBJ2-3; V: TRBV7-6; length: 16; D: NA; size: NA; DNA: TGTGCCAGCAGCTCACTAGGCGGATCTAGCACAGATACGCAGTATTTT; CDR3: CASSSLGGSSTDTQYF
J: TRBJ2-7; V: TRBV27; length: 10; D: NA; size: NA; DNA: TGTGCCAGCATGCGACAGAAGCAGTACTTC; CDR3: CASMRQKQYF